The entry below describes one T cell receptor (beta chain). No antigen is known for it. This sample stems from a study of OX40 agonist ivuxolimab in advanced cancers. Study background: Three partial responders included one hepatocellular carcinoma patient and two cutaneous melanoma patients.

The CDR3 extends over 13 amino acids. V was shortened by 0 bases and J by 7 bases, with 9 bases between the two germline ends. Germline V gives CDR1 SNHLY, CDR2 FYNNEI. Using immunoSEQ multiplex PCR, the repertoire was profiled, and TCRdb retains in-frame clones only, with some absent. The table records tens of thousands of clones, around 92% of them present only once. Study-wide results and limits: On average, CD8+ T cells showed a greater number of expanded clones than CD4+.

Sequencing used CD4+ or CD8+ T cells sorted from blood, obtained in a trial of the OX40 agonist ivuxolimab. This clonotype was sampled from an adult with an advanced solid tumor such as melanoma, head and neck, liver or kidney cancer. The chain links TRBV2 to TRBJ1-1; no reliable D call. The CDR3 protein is CASSEARRDEAFF. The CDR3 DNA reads TGTGCCAGCAGTGAAGCGCGGAGGGATGAAGCTTTCTTT. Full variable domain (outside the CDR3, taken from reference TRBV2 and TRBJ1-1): EPEVTQTPSHQVTQMGQEVILRCVPISNHLYFYWYRQILGQKVEFLVSFYNNEISEKSEIFDDQFSVERPDGSNFTLKIRSTKLEDSAMYFCASSEARRDEAFFGQGTRLTVV.